Listed below are T cell receptor beta chains from one sample, sequenced in a study of CXCR3-negative and CXCR3-positive naive CD8 T cells. TCRdb reprocessed the 5' RACE reads and stores each CDR3 protein as one record, lacking DNA. This listing includes tens of thousands of distinct CDR3 sequences. The sample taken for sequencing was memory CD8+ T cells from blood. The receptors shown here come from a human donor in good health. Some clones in this sample may be carry-over from other donors' samples. Both conserved end residues are part of each CDR3. Rows give clone size only sometimes, using once, few, many, or a class for an expanded clone.

CDR3 protein	J gene	clone size	V gene
CARSFGTGLENTEAFF	TRBJ1-1	NA	TRBV27
CASSPGPGTGPNTGELFF	TRBJ2-2	NA	TRBV28
CASSQIIGSSYEQYF	TRBJ2-7	NA	TRBV6-5
CASSQLQGQLQETQYF	TRBJ2-5	NA	TRBV4-1
CASSSGPPNSGYTF	TRBJ1-2	NA	TRBV19
CSATLAEYNEQFF	TRBJ2-1	NA	TRBV20-1
CASRVTGINLDEQYF	TRBJ2-7	NA	TRBV28
CASRVQGFFSYNEQFF	TRBJ2-1	NA	TRBV27
CASSSPTRSTDTQYF	TRBJ2-3	NA	TRBV6-2/TRBV6-3
CASSYGTSGHEQFF	TRBJ2-1	NA	TRBV6-2/TRBV6-3
CASSLVPGDEQYF	TRBJ2-7	NA	TRBV5-1
CASSDPGQAATNEKLFF	TRBJ1-4	NA	TRBV10-2
CASSDIQERPNEQFF	TRBJ2-1	NA	TRBV2
CASTAVNTEAFF	TRBJ1-1	NA	TRBV19
CASSYSGTGGEQYF	TRBJ2-7	NA	TRBV6-2/TRBV6-3
CASRTFGTANEQFF	TRBJ2-1	NA	TRBV7-9
CASSEPGRTEAFF	TRBJ1-1	NA	TRBV2
CSVEDSYEQYF	TRBJ2-7	NA	TRBV29-1
CSVERDGNTGELFF	TRBJ2-2	NA	TRBV29-1
CASSQTSGSITGELFF	TRBJ2-2	NA	TRBV4-1
CASSPGGTNEKLFF	TRBJ1-4	NA	TRBV23-1
CICRGADTKAFF	TRBJ1-1	NA	TRBV29-1
CSAPSGLQETQYF	TRBJ2-5	NA	TRBV20-1
CASSETSGIFSDNEQFF	TRBJ2-1	NA	TRBV6-2/TRBV6-3
CASSFRHLTDTQYF	TRBJ2-3	NA	TRBV28
CSVVDNSSYEQYF	TRBJ2-7	NA	TRBV29-1
CASSDPTGGLTDTQYF	TRBJ2-3	NA	TRBV10-2
CASSPGLAGTDTQYF	TRBJ2-3	NA	TRBV28
CASSLGDGYEQYF	TRBJ2-7	NA	TRBV11-2
CSARTGTDDSEQYF	TRBJ2-7	medium-sized	TRBV20-1
CASSWGLAGDTQYF	TRBJ2-3	NA	TRBV28
CASSPGTGLPGIEQFF	TRBJ2-1	NA	TRBV12-3/TRBV12-4
CASSQEPGGRNTGELFF	TRBJ2-2	NA	TRBV4-1
CSVDSEGTGTYNEQFF	TRBJ2-1	NA	TRBV29-1
CASSLTPARADTQYF	TRBJ2-3	NA	TRBV12-3/TRBV12-4
CSASPTATGRWGNQPQHF	TRBJ1-5	NA	TRBV20-1
CASTPRGGETQYF	TRBJ2-5	NA	TRBV5-1
CASSYRSSYEQYF	TRBJ2-7	NA	TRBV11-3
CASSSRTEAYEQYF	TRBJ2-7	NA	TRBV6-1
CASSLTPVLSHNEQFF	TRBJ2-1	NA	TRBV7-3
CASSSTRGRLGIDTQYF	TRBJ2-3	NA	TRBV7-9
CASSLEKTVNTEAFF	TRBJ1-1	NA	TRBV7-9
CSVVQGLTDTQYF	TRBJ2-3	NA	TRBV29-1
CASSLGVGNSYNEQFF	TRBJ2-1	NA	TRBV7-6
CSARQYTGELFF	TRBJ2-2	NA	TRBV29-1
CASSPGTTYEQYF	TRBJ2-7	medium-sized	TRBV5-4
CSAQGERYEQYF	TRBJ2-7	NA	TRBV29-1
CSAPPGPTLGAGYTF	TRBJ1-2	NA	TRBV20-1
CASSLGGDQPQHF	TRBJ1-5	NA	TRBV7-9
CASRLYNGTSGEDTGELFF	TRBJ2-2	NA	TRBV2
CSARAGSGRIFSYEQYF	TRBJ2-7	NA	TRBV20-1
CAWSLGTGDGYTF	TRBJ1-2	NA	TRBV30
CASSPLGDTEAFF	TRBJ1-1	NA	TRBV5-1
CASSDTGTVQETQYF	TRBJ2-5	NA	TRBV3-1
CASSYSGVSTDTQYF	TRBJ2-3	NA	TRBV6-2/TRBV6-3
CSASRVGQETQYF	TRBJ2-5	NA	TRBV20-1
CASSFPGEGYEQYF	TRBJ2-7	NA	TRBV28